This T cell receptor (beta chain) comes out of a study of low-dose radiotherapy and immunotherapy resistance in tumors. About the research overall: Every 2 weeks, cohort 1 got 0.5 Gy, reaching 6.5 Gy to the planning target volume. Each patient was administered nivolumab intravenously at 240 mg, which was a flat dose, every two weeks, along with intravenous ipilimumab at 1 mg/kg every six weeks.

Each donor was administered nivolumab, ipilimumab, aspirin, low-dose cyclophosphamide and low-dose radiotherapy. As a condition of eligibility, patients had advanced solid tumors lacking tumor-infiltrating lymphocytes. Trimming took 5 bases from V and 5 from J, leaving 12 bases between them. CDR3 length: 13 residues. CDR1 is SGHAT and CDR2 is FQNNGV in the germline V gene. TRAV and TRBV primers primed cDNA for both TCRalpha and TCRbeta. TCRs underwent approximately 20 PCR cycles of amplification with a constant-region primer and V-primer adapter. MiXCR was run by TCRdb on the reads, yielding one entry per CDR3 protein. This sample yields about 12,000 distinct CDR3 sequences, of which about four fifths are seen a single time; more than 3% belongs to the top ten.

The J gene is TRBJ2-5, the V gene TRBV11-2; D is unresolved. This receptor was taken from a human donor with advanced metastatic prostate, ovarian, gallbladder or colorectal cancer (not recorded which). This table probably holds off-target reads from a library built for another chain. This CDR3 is CASSLRVSETQYF. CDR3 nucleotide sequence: TGTGCCAGCAGCCTACGAGTCTCTGAGACCCAGTACTTC. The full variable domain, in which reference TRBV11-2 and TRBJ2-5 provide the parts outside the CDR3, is EAGVAQSPRYKIIEKRQSVAFWCNPISGHATLYWYQQILGQGPKLLIQFQNNGVVDDSQLPKDRFSAERLKGVDSTLKIQPAKLEDSAVYLCASSLRVSETQYFGPGTRLLVL.